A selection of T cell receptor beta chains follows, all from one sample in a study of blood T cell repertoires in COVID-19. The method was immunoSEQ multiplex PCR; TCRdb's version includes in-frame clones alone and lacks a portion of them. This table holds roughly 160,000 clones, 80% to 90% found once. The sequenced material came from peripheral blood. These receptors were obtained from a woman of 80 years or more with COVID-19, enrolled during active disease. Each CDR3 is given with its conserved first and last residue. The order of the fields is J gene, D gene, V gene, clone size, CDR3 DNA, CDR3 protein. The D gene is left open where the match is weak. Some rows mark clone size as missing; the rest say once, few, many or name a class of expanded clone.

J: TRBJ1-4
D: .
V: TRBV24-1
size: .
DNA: TGTGCCACCAGTGATCCCAGCGTCGCTAATGAAAAACTGTTTTTT
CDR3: CATSDPSVANEKLFF

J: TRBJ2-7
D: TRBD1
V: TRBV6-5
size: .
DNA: TGTGCCAGCAAAAGCTGGACAGGGACCTACGAGCAGTACTTC
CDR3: CASKSWTGTYEQYF

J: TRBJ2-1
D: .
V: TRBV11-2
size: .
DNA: TGTGCCAGCAGCTCCGGGACTCTTGAGGAGCAGTTCTTC
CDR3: CASSSGTLEEQFF

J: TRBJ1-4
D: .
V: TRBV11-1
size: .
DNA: TGTGCCAGCAGCCCGCCGGGGGAAAAACTGTTTTTT
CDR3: CASSPPGEKLFF

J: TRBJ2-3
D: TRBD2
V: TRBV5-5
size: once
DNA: TGTGCCAGCAGCTCCCGGACTAGCGGGGGGGACCTAGATACGCAGTATTTT
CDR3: CASSSRTSGGDLDTQYF

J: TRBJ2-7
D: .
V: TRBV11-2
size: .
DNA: TGTGCCAGCAGCTTAGGTGGCCCGGGGACCTACGAGCAGTACTTC
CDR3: CASSLGGPGTYEQYF

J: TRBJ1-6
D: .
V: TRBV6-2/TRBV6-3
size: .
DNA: TGTGCCAGCAGTTACTCGCCCCTGGGAGTTTCACCCCTCCACTTT
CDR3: CASSYSPLGVSPLHF

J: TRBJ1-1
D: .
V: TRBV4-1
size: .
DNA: TGCGCCAGCAGCCAAGATGGCAGGGGAACTGAAGCTTTCTTT
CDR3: CASSQDGRGTEAFF

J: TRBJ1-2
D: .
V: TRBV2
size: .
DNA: TGTGCCAGCAGTGCAGGGCGCTATGGCTACACCTTC
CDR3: CASSAGRYGYTF

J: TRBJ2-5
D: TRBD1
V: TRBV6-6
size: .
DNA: TGTGCCAGCAGTCCCGGGACAGGGGTATGGGAGACCCAGTACTTC
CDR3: CASSPGTGVWETQYF

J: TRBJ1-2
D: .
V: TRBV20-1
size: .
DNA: TGCAGTGCCCTGGACAGCTATGGCTACACCTTC
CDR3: CSALDSYGYTF

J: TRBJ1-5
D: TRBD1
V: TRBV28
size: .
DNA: TGTGCCAGCAGTTTACTACAGGGGGCGATCAATCAGCCCCAGCATTTT
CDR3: CASSLLQGAINQPQHF

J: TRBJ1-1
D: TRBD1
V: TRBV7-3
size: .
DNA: TGTGCCAGCAGCTTAACGACAGGGGGCGAAGCTTTCTTT
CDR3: CASSLTTGGEAFF

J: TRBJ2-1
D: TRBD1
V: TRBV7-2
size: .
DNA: TGTGCCAGCAGCTCACTACAGGGGAATGAGCAGTTCTTC
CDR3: CASSSLQGNEQFF